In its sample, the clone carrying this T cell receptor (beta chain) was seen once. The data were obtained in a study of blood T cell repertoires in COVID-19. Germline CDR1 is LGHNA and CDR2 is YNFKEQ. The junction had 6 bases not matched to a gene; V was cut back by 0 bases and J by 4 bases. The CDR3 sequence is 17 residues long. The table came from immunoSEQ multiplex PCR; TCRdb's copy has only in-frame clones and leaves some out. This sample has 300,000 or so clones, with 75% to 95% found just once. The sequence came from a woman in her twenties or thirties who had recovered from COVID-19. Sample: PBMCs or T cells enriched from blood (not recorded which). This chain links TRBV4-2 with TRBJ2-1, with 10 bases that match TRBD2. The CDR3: CASSQDSLAGAYNEQFF. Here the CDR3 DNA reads TGTGCCAGCAGCCAAGATAGCCTAGCGGGAGCGTACAATGAGCAGTTCTTC.